This T cell receptor (beta chain) came from a study of blood T cell repertoires in COVID-19. Turning to the study itself: T cells, B-cell-depleted T cells, or PBMCs provided the cDNA or gDNA that served as material.

Seattle enrolled patients during active infection and tracked them longitudinally. CDR3 length: 15 residues. Germline CDR1 and CDR2: MDHEN and SYDVKM. V shed 5 bases and J 4 bases; nucleotides not matched to a gene: 7. Source study methods: Reference gene primer amplification gave estimated nucleated cell counts. Data came from immunoSEQ multiplex PCR; TCRdb stores just in-frame clones and leaves some out. V, J and clone size are those of that table, while D and trimming were read from the DNA. The sample lists about 170,000 clones; roughly 88% were seen once. This chain uses TRBV28 with TRBJ1-1, with TRBD1 matching over 10 bases. Specimen: peripheral blood. The TCR originated in a man aged 18 to 30 with COVID-19, enrolled during active disease. This CDR3 reads CASSHRDRGITEAFF. CDR3 DNA sequence: TGTGCCAGCAGTCACCGGGACAGGGGAATCACTGAAGCTTTCTTT. Together with reference TRBV28 and TRBJ1-1, the CDR3 gives the full variable domain: DVKVTQSSRYLVKRTGEKVFLECVQDMDHENMFWYRQDPGLGLRLIYFSYDVKMKEKGDIPEGYSVSREKKERFSLILESASTNQTSMYLCASSHRDRGITEAFFGQGTRLTVV.